Presented here are 15 T cell receptor beta chains from one specimen sequenced in a study of identical twins. MiXCR, run by TCRdb on the 5' RACE reads, gives a single entry per CDR3 protein. The sample includes about 920,000 distinct CDR3 sequences, around 12% of them seen just once. This sample also appeared in a second study, on yellow fever vaccine responses in identical twins.

Sequenced input: PBMCs. These receptors were taken from a woman aged 18-30 years in good health.

This clonotype has ten or more counts. The chain employs TRBV11-2 and TRBJ1-1; 9 bases map to TRBD1. Per the germline V gene, CDR1 is SGHAT and CDR2 is FQNNGV. This CDR3 spans 15 amino acids. V gave up 4 bases and J gave up 12 bases; unmatched junction bases: 15. The CDR3 nucleotides are TGTGCCAGCAGCTCCGAGGACAGGGGCTTGATTGTTTCTTTCTTT. Amino acid sequence: CASSSEDRGLIVSFF.

In this sample, this clonotype turned up a few times. CDR3 DNA: TGTGCCAGCAGTTTAAGATGGGAGACCCAGTACTTC. This sequence encodes CASSLRWETQYF. The chain has TRBV12-3 or TRBV12-4 and TRBJ2-5; D is unresolved. Trimming took 2 bases from V and 5 from J, leaving 6 bases between them. This CDR3 region has 12 residues.

This clonotype was counted a few times. The chain couples TRBV10-1 to TRBJ2-5; possibly TRBD2 for D (6 bases). The CDR3 totals 14 residues. Germline V gene data show CDR1 as WNHNN and CDR2 as SYGVQD (reference sequence). V was clipped by 3 bases and J by 1 base, with 9 bases between them. The CDR3 here is CASSDGGSQETQYF. In DNA form, the CDR3 reads TGCGCCAGCAGTGATGGGGGGAGCCAAGAGACCCAGTACTTC.

The chain carries TRBV7-9 and TRBJ1-6; tentative D call: TRBD1 (5 bases). Germline V CDR1 and CDR2: SEHNR, FQNEAQ (reference sequence). This CDR3 contains 14 residues. V was cut by 5 bases and J by 6 bases, with 11 bases left in between. This CDR3 is CASSRDGSNSPLHF. CDR3 in DNA: TGTGCCAGCAGCCGGGACGGGAGTAATTCACCCCTCCACTTT.

The rearrangement links TRBV10-3 to TRBJ1-2; 7 bases agree with TRBD1. This CDR3 is 13 amino acids long. V lost 7 bases and J lost 4; bases outside the gene matches: 6. Germline V CDR1 and CDR2: ENHRY, SYGVKD. The CDR3 loop is CAITEGQVYGYTF. The CDR3 nucleotides read TGTGCCATCACCGAAGGACAGGTCTATGGCTACACCTTC.

A remark on this clonotype: The junction does not match germline at one end; this may be a read error. This chain joins TRBV25-1 and TRBJ2-3; 9 bases fit TRBD1. CDR1 and CDR2 (germline): MGHDK, SYGVNS. This CDR3 spans 16 amino acids. The CDR3 region is CASSEHEQGARDTEYF. The CDR3 DNA is TGTGCCAGCAGTGAACACGAACAGGGGGCAAGGGATACGGAGTATTTT.

The gene calls are TRBV27 and TRBJ1-6; D unresolved. Germline V gives CDR1 MNHEY, CDR2 SMNVEV (reference sequence). With 3 bases removed from V and 2 bases from J, the gap between germline ends came to 8 bases. The CDR3 sequence is 15 residues long. The CDR3 sequence: CASSFQAPYNSPLHF. The CDR3 DNA follows: TGTGCCAGCAGTTTTCAGGCCCCCTATAATTCACCCCTCCACTTT.

The J gene is TRBJ1-1, the V gene TRBV29-1, with 7 bases that match TRBD1. CDR1 SQVTM and CDR2 ANQGSEA come from the germline V gene. Trimming removed 7 bases from V and 5 bases from J; junction bases left unmatched: 16. This CDR3 spans 15 amino acids. The CDR3 DNA reads as TGCAGCGCCTCACTATTGCCGGGACAGAGGACTGAAGCTTTCTTT. Protein: CSASLLPGQRTEAFF.

In this sample, this clonotype turned up many times. This chain joins TRBV24-1 and TRBJ2-2; possible D gene TRBD2, 5 bases. Deletions cut 4 bases from V and 3 bases from J, with 11 bases between. CDR1 KGHDR and CDR2 SFDVKD come from the germline V gene. The CDR3 covers 15 residues. The CDR3 DNA follows: TGTGCCACCAGTGACCCGGGAAAATACACCGGGGAGCTGTTTTTT. The encoded protein is CATSDPGKYTGELFF.

This clonotype was picked up a small number of times. V gene TRBV18 combines with J gene TRBJ2-7, with D possibly being TRBD1 (6 bases). V was pared by 3 bases and J by 2 bases, with 14 bases between. This CDR3 spans 15 amino acids. CDR1 is KGHSH and CDR2 is LQKENI in the germline V gene. In nucleotides, the CDR3 is TGTGCCAGCTCACCTTTGGGGGACACAGCCTACGAGCAGTACTTC. Its translation: CASSPLGDTAYEQYF. Together with reference TRBV18 and TRBJ2-7, the CDR3 gives the full variable domain: NAGVMQNPRHLVRRRGQEARLRCSPMKGHSHVYWYRQLPEEGLKFMVYLQKENIIDESGMPKERFSAEFPKEGPSILRIQQVVRGDSAAYFCASSPLGDTAYEQYFGPGTRLTVT.

The chain joins TRBV11-2 to TRBJ1-6; 10 positions match TRBD1. CDR1 is SGHAT and CDR2 is FQNNGV in the germline V gene. CDR3 length: 17 residues. With 2 bases clipped from V and 9 bases from J, the junction kept 10 bases outside the gene matches. The CDR3 bases are TGTGCCAGCAGCTTAAGGTTCCGGACAGGGGGTATTTCACCCCTCCACTTT. Translated, it gives CASSLRFRTGGISPLHF.

This clonotype was recorded many times. This chain links TRBV3-1 with TRBJ2-2, with D uncertain. CDR1 and CDR2 from the germline V gene are LGHDT and YNNKEL (reference sequence). This CDR3 comprises 14 residues. V shed 1 base and J shed 4 bases, with 7 bases lying between them. The CDR3 reads CASSQGTVTGELFF. The CDR3 coding sequence is TGTGCCAGCAGCCAAGGGACGGTCACCGGGGAGCTGTTTTTT.

This clonotype was found a few times. V is TRBV9 and J is TRBJ2-1; 10 bases align to TRBD2. V trimming: 3 bases; J trimming: 3 bases; junction bases outside the gene matches: 6. This CDR3 is built from 16 residues. Per germline, CDR1 SGDLS and CDR2 YYNGEE. The chain's CDR3 is CASSEGTSAGYNEQFF. DNA of the CDR3: TGTGCCAGCAGCGAAGGGACTAGCGCGGGCTACAATGAGCAGTTCTTC. The full variable domain, its missing parts supplied by reference TRBV9 and TRBJ2-1, is DSGVTQTPKHLITATGQRVTLRCSPRSGDLSVYWYQQSLDQGLQFLIQYYNGEERAKGNILERFSAQQFPDLHSELNLSSLELGDSALYFCASSEGTSAGYNEQFFGPGTRLTVL.

The table lists this clonotype with many counts. This chain links TRBV10-3 with TRBJ2-1; the D gene is possibly TRBD1 (5 bases). This CDR3 comprises 15 residues. Trimming cost V 5 bases and J 5 bases, with 16 bases left between them. Germline-derived CDR1 and CDR2 are ENHRY and SYGVKD. The CDR3 here is CAISPSLTANNEQFF. CDR3 bases: TGTGCCATCAGTCCCTCCTTGACAGCGAACAATGAGCAGTTCTTC.

The rearrangement links TRBV7-7 to TRBJ2-7; D is ambiguous. The CDR3 runs to 15 residues. V dropped 1 base and J dropped 3 bases, with 13 bases sitting between them. Germline lookup yields CDR1 SSHAT and CDR2 FNYEAQ (reference sequence). The CDR3 region is CASSLGGPGNYEQYF. DNA of the CDR3: TGTGCCAGCAGCTTAGGCGGCCCTGGGAACTACGAGCAGTACTTC.